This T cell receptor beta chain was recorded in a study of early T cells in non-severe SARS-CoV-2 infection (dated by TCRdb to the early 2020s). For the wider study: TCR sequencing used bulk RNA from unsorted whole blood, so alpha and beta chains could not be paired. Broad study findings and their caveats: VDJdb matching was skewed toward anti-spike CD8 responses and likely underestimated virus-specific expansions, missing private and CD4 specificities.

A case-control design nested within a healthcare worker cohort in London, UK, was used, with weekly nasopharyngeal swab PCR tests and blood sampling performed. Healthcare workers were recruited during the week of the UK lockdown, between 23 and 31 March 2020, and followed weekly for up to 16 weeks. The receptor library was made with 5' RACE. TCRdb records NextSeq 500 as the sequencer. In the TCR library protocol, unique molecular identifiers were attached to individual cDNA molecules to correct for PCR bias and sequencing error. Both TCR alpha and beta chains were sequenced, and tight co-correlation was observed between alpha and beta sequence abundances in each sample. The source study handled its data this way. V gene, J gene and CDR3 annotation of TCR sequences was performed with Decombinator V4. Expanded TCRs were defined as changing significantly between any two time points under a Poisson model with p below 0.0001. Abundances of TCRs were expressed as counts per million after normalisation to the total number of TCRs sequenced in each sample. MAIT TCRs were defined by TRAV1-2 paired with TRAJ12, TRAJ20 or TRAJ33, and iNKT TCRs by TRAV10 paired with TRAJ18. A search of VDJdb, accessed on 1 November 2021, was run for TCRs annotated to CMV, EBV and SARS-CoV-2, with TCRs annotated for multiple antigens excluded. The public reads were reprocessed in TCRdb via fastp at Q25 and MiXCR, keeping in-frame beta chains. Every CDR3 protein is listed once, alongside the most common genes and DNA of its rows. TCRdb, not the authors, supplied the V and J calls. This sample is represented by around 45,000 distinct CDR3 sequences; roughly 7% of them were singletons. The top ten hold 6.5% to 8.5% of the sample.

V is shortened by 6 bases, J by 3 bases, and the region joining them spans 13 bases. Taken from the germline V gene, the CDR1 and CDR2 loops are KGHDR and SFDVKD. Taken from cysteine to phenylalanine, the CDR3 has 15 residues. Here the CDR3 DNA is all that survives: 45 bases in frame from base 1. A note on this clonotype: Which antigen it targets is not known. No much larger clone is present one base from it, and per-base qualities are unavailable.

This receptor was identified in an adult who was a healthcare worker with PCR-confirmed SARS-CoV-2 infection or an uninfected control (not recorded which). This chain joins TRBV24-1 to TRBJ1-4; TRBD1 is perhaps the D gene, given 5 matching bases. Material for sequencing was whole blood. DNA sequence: TGTGCCACCAGTCAGGGAGGGGCGGCTAATGAAAAACTGTTTTTT. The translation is CATSQGGAANEKLFF.